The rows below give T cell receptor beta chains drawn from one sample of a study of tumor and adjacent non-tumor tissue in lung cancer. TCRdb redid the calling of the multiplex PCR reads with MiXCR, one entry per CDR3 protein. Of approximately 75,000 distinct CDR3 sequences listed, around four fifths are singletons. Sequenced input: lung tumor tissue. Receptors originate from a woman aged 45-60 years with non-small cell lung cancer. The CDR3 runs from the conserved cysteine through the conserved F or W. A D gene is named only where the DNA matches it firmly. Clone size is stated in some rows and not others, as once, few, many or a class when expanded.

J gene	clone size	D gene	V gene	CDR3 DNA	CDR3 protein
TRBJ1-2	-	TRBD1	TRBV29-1	TGCAACGCATCGGGGACAGGGGTTTGCACCTTC	CNASGTGVCTF
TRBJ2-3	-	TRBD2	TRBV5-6	TGTGCCAGCAGCTCGTACACGGGAGGGCCTATAGATACGCAGTATTTT	CASSSYTGGPIDTQYF
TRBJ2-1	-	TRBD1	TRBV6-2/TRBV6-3	TGTGCCAGTGGTTCCTTCGGCGGGACAGGGTTTGGTGAGCAGTTCTTC	CASGSFGGTGFGEQFF
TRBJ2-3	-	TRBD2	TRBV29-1	TGCAGCGTAGCCCTAGCGGGAGCTAGAGCAGATACGCAGTATTTT	CSVALAGARADTQYF
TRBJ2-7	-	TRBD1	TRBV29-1	TGCAGCGTTGAACTGTCGGACAGGGGATCCTACGAGCAGTATTTC	CSVELSDRGSYEQYF
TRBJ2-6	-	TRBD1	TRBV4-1	TGCGCCGGCAGCCAAGATTGGTGGACAGGGGGCTCTGGGACCAACGTCCTGACTTTT	CAGSQDWWTGGSGTNVLTF
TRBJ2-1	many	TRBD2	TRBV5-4	TGTGCCAGCAGCTTGCGAATAGCGGGAGCCCCTCTTTACAATGAGCAGTTCTTC	CASSLRIAGAPLYNEQFF
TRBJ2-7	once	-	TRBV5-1	TGCGCCAGCAGCCCCAACGTAGCAGTAACAGCCTACGAGCAGTACTTC	CASSPNVAVTAYEQYF
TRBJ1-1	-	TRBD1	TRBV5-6	TGTGCCAGCAGCTTCCTACAGGGGGGCACTGAAACTTTCTTT	CASSFLQGGTETFF
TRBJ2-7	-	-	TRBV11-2	TGTGCCAGCAGCTGTGGGAGGCCCTCCTACGGGCAGTATTTC	CASSCGRPSYGQYF
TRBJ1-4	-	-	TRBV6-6	TGTGCCATCAGTTACTCGGGAAGGCAGGGGGAAAAACTGTTTTTT	CAISYSGRQGEKLFF
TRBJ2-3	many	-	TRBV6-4	TGTGCCAGCAGTAGCGGGAGCACAGATACGCAGTATTTT	CASSSGSTDTQYF
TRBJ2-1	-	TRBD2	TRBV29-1	TGCAGCGTTCTGAGCGGGAGAAACACTGAGCAACTCTTC	CSVLSGRNTEQLF
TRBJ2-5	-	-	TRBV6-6	TGTGCCAGCAGTTCCCAACCGACGGCTAGGGGGTCCCAGTACTTC	CASSSQPTARGSQYF